This is a list of T cell receptor beta chains from one sample in a study of blood T cell repertoires in COVID-19. Repertoires were generated with immunoSEQ multiplex PCR, while TCRdb's copy carries only in-frame clones and drops some. The table includes roughly 43,000 clones, 75% to 90% detected once. The specimen sequenced was peripheral blood. These receptors were obtained from a man aged 60 to 69 with active COVID-19. The CDR3 runs from the conserved cysteine through the conserved F or W. A D gene is named only where the DNA matches it firmly. Clone size, where shown, is once, few, many, or a class for clones that have expanded.

>-|TRBV4-1|TRBJ2-5|-|15
CASSQGDGSKGAQYF
TGCGCCAGCAGCCAAGGCGACGGGTCCAAAGGGGCCCAGTACTTC
>-|TRBV11-3|TRBJ2-5|-|13
CASSMGVQETQYF
TGTGCCAGCAGTATGGGAGTTCAAGAGACCCAGTACTTC
>-|TRBV14|TRBJ1-2|-|13
CASSPQRNYGYTF
TGTGCCAGCAGCCCCCAGAGGAACTATGGCTACACCTTC
>TRBD1|TRBV18|TRBJ2-2|once|18
CASSPLSTGQGGTGELFF
TGTGCCAGCTCACCACTCTCTACTGGACAGGGTGGGACCGGGGAGCTGTTTTTT
>TRBD2|TRBV28|TRBJ2-1|-|15
CASSSLGGINNEQFF
TGTGCCAGCAGTTCTCTGGGAGGGATAAACAATGAGCAGTTCTTC
>TRBD1|TRBV7-2|TRBJ2-4|-|15
CASSVKTGGKNIQYF
TGTGCCAGCAGCGTAAAGACAGGGGGCAAGAACATTCAGTACTTC
>TRBD2|TRBV7-2|TRBJ2-3|-|15
CASSPQRGRTDTQYF
TGTGCCAGCAGCCCCCAGCGGGGGCGCACAGATACGCAGTATTTT
>TRBD2|TRBV4-2|TRBJ2-1|-|16
CASSPFSGVPIGEQFF
TGTGCCAGCAGCCCCTTTAGCGGGGTACCCATAGGTGAGCAGTTCTTC
>-|TRBV2|TRBJ2-7|-|15
CASSEVVSGAYEQYF
TGTGCCAGCAGCGAGGTGGTCTCCGGGGCCTACGAGCAGTACTTC
>TRBD2|TRBV4-1|TRBJ2-5|-|15
CASSQSGSGPEAQYF
TGCGCCAGCAGCCAGAGCGGGAGTGGCCCAGAGGCCCAGTACTTC
>TRBD2|TRBV4-1|TRBJ2-1|-|17
CASSQWTSGSSYNEQFF
TGCGCCAGCAGCCAATGGACTAGCGGAAGCTCCTACAATGAGCAGTTCTTC
>-|TRBV30|TRBJ1-6|-|14
CAWSRGSDNSPLHF
TGTGCCTGGAGTCGGGGGTCTGATAATTCACCCCTCCACTTT
>-|TRBV6-4|TRBJ1-6|-|14
CASSDSSRNSPLHF
TGTGCCAGCAGTGACTCATCTCGTAATTCACCCCTCCACTTT
>-|TRBV5-1|TRBJ2-5|few|15
CASSLSSGSRETQYF
TGCGCCAGCAGCTTGTCTTCAGGTTCAAGGGAGACCCAGTACTTC
>-|TRBV6-5|TRBJ2-3|-|12
CASSPGTDTQYF
TGTGCCAGCAGTCCAGGCACAGATACGCAGTATTTT
>TRBD2|TRBV7-2|TRBJ2-5|-|16
CASSFASGSTRETQYF
TGTGCCAGCAGCTTCGCTAGCGGGAGTACCCGAGAGACCCAGTACTTC
>-|TRBV6-5|TRBJ2-2|-|14
CASRRTVTTGELFF
TGTGCCAGCAGGAGGACTGTAACGACCGGGGAGCTGTTTTTT
>TRBD1|TRBV10-1|TRBJ2-1|-|16
CASSEAGTGDVNEQFF
TGCGCCAGCAGTGAGGCCGGGACAGGGGATGTCAATGAGCAGTTCTTC
>TRBD2|TRBV20-1|TRBJ2-2|-|14
CSASTSANTGELFF
TGCAGTGCTAGTACTAGCGCGAACACCGGGGAGCTGTTTTTT
>-|TRBV12-5|TRBJ1-2|-|17
CASVRRLNEDFSYGYTF
TGTGCTAGTGTTAGGAGGCTCAATGAGGATTTTTCCTATGGCTACACCTTC